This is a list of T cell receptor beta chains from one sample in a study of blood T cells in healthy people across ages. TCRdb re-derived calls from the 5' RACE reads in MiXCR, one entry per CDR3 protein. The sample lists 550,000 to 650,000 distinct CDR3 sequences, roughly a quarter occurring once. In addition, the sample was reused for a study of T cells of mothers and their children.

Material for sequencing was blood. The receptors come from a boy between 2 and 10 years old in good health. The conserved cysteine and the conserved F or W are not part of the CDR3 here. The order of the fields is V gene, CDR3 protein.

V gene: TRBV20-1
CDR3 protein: SARTAGTTKETQY

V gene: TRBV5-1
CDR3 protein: AGSLDVRKRFMNTEAF

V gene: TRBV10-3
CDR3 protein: AISSSSPSSGANVLT

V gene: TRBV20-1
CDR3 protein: SARVGGPRGGKNIQY

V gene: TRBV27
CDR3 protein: ASSFSLVVSNEKLF

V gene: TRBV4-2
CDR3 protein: ASSQGTPWQGETQY

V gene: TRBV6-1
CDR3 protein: ASMITGLAGSGANVLT

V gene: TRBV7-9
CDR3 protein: ASSLDLRDGEQY

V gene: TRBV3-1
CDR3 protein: ASSQQAGGGETQY

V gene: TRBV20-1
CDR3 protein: SAPLRTVNTEAF

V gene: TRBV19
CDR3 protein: ASSPWTVNEQF

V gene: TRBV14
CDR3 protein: ASSQGVGSEQY

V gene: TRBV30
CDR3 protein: AWTLMTGGKYGYT

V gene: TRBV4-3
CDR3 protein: ASSYSWGTQETQY

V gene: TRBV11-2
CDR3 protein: ASSLSGQPGQPQH

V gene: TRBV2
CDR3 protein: ASNSGGYGYT

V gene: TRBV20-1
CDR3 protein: SAKTESYEQY

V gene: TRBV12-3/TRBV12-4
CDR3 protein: ASRTSGSRYEQY

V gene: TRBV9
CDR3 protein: ASSVNYKRTGELF

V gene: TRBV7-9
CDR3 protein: ASSLKVGGANVLT

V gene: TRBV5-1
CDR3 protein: ASSRLEGSRYEQY

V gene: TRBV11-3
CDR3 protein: ASSLDRVLTNYGYT

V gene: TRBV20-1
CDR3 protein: SARDSGRVDIQY

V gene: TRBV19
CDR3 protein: AVARRAEAQY

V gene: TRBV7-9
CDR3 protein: ASSFAQVIPSGANVLT

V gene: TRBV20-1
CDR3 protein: SASLHSILAGNTIY

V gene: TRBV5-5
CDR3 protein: AIEPQH

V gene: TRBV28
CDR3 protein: ASRLLGGDQPQH

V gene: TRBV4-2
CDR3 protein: ASSQEPGGSYNEQF

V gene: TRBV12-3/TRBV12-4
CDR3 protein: ASSLDAGYYEQY

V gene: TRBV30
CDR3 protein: AWIWGFGGYT

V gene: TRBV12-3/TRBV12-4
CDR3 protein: ASSSTQGHRLGTQY

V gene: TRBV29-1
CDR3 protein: SVDKTRRETQY